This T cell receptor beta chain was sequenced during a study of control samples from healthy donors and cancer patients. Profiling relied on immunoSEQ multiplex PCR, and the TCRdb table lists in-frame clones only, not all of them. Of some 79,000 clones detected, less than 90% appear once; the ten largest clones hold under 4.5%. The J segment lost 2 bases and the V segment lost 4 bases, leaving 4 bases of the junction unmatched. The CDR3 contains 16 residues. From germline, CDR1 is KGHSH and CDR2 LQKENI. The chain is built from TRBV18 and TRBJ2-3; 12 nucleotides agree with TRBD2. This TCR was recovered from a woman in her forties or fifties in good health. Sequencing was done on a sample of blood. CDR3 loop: CASSLLAGGPTDTQYF. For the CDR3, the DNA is TGTGCCAGCTCACTGCTAGCGGGAGGGCCCACAGATACGCAGTATTTT.